These 4 T cell receptor beta chains were all obtained from the same sample, sequenced in a study of shared clonotypes between healthy human individuals. TCRdb keeps only in-frame clones here, not all; method: immunoSEQ multiplex PCR. The sample has some 2,100,000 clones, 95% seen once. Sequencing was carried out using naive CD4+ T cells sorted from blood. Subset denoted: CD45RA+ positively selected. These receptors all come from a man aged 18 to 30 in good health.

The chain couples TRBV5-1 to TRBJ2-2, with D perhaps TRBD1 (5 bases). CDR3 length: 13 residues. Germline V gene sequence: CDR1 SGHRS, CDR2 YFSETQ. The V and J ends lost 4 bases and 6 bases respectively, with 10 bases between them. The CDR3 DNA sequence: TGCGCCAGCAGCCTCCAGACAGCCGGGGAGCTGTTTTTT. This gives the protein CASSLQTAGELFF.

This chain connects TRBV6-1 to TRBJ2-7; TRBD2 matches at 7 bases. Trimming cost V 6 bases and J 3 bases; bases outside gene matches: 11. The CDR3 is made up of 15 amino acids. Per the germline V gene, CDR1 is MNHNS and CDR2 is SASEGT. The CDR3 sequence is CASRRSGTGGYEQYF. The CDR3 DNA is TGTGCCAGCAGAAGAAGCGGGACTGGGGGCTACGAGCAGTACTTC.

J is TRBJ2-1 and V is TRBV30; TRBD1 agrees at 7 bases. This CDR3 has 15 residues. CDR1 is GTSNPN and CDR2 is SVGIG in the germline V gene (reference sequence). With V trimmed by 0 bases and J by 5 bases, 7 bases remained unmatched. The CDR3 protein is CAWSVRDRTHNEQFF. DNA for the CDR3: TGTGCCTGGAGTGTCCGGGACAGAACTCACAATGAGCAGTTCTTC.

This chain links TRBV25-1 with TRBJ1-4; 9 bases are shared with TRBD1. The CDR3 consists of 17 residues. With V trimmed by 4 bases and J by 7 bases, 13 bases remained unmatched. The V gene's germline CDR1 is MGHDK and CDR2 SYGVNS. The CDR3, as DNA: TGTGCCAGCAGTGCCCCCGGGACAGGGATTCGTGGTGAAAAACTGTTTTTT. It translates to CASSAPGTGIRGEKLFF.